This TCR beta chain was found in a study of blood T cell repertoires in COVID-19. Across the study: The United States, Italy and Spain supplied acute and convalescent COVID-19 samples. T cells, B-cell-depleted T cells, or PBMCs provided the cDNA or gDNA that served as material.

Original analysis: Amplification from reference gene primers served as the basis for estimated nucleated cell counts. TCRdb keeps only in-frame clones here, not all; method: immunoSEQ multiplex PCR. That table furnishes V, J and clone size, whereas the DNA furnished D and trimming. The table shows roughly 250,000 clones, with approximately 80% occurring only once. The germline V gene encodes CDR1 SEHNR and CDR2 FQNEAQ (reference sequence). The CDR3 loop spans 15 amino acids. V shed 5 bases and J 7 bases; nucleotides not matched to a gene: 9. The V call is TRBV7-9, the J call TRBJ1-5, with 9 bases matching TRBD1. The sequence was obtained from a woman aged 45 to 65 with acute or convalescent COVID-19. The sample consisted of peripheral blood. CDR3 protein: CASSPGTGKIQPQHF. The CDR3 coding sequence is TGTGCCAGCAGCCCCGGGACAGGGAAAATCCAGCCCCAGCATTTT.